These 28 T cell receptor beta chains were all obtained from the same sample, sequenced in a study of PD-1 blockade in classical Hodgkin lymphoma. All patients experienced relapse after autologous stem cell transplantation, and brentuximab vedotin exposure was variable. Data came from immunoSEQ multiplex PCR; TCRdb stores just in-frame clones and leaves some out. The profile shows 22,000 or so clones, 77% of them singletons. Sequenced here: peripheral blood mononuclear cells (PBMCs), sampled before the second cycle of nivolumab. The receptors derive from a human donor with classical Hodgkin lymphoma.

This clone turned up a few times. V gene TRBV11-3 combines with J gene TRBJ1-1; tentatively, D is TRBD1 (5 bases). The V end lost 5 bases, the J end lost 9 bases, and 13 bases lay between the germline ends. The CDR3 totals 12 residues. Germline V lookup: CDR1 SGHNT, CDR2 YENEEA. The CDR3 bases are TGTGCCAGCAGCGTTGACAGCAGACAAGCTTTCTTT. It codes for CASSVDSRQAFF. Combining the CDR3 with reference TRBV11-3 and TRBJ1-1 gives the whole variable domain EAGVVQSPRYKIIEKKQPVAFWCNPISGHNTLYWYLQNLGQGPELLIRYENEEAVDDSQLPKDRFSAERLKGVDSTLKIQPAELGDSAVYLCASSVDSRQAFFGQGTRLTVV.

Here the CDR3 reads CASSIRTGPTYQETQYF. The CDR3 DNA sequence: TGTGCCAGTAGTATTCGGACAGGGCCGACGTACCAAGAGACCCAGTACTTC. The chain links TRBV19 to TRBJ2-5; 8 nucleotides line up with TRBD1. Germline V gene sequence: CDR1 LNHDA, CDR2 SQIVND (reference sequence). Trimming cost V 3 bases and J 0 bases; bases outside gene matches: 9. This CDR3 comprises 17 residues.

The chain employs TRBV5-1 and TRBJ2-1; 11 positions agree with TRBD2. J gave up 9 bases and V 0 bases, and 5 bases lay outside the gene matches. The CDR3 totals 15 residues. Germline assignment: CDR1 SGHRS and CDR2 YFSETQ. Here the CDR3 DNA reads TGCGCCAGCAGCTTGGATAGCGGGAGGGCCGGTGAGCAGTTCTTC. Its protein product is CASSLDSGRAGEQFF.

This clone was recorded only once. The chain carries TRBV6-6 and TRBJ1-5; D is unresolved. Germline lookup yields CDR1 MNHNY and CDR2 SVGAGI (reference sequence). Deletions cut 2 bases from V and 4 bases from J, with 6 bases between. This CDR3 region has 13 residues. This CDR3 reads CASSYGQNQPQHF. The CDR3, as DNA: TGTGCCAGCAGTTACGGCCAGAATCAGCCCCAGCATTTT.

This chain connects TRBV5-1 to TRBJ1-1; D is undetermined. This CDR3 spans 14 amino acids. Deletions cut 4 bases from V and 0 bases from J, with 10 bases between. Germline V CDR1 and CDR2: SGHRS, YFSETQ. CDR3 coding DNA: TGCGCCAGCAGCGAGAGAGACCTGAACACTGAAGCTTTCTTT. Translated: CASSERDLNTEAFF.

This clone was detected once. The rearrangement joins TRBV7-9 to TRBJ1-5; TRBD1 is a possible D gene (5 bases). V lost 0 bases, J lost 0 bases, and 6 bases lay in between. This CDR3 has 15 residues. The germline gives CDR1 SEHNR, CDR2 FQNEAQ (reference sequence). The CDR3 spells CASSLAGPSNQPQHF. CDR3 bases: TGTGCCAGCAGCTTAGCGGGGCCTAGCAATCAGCCCCAGCATTTT.

In this sample, this clone turned up once. The rearrangement links TRBV7-3 to TRBJ2-5, with 11 bases lining up with TRBD2. This CDR3 has 14 residues. Per the germline V gene, CDR1 is SGHTA and CDR2 is FQGTGA. V lost 5 bases and J lost 5; bases outside the gene matches: 4. This CDR3 reads CASSVLAGVETQYF. The CDR3 nucleotides read TGTGCCAGCAGCGTACTAGCGGGAGTTGAGACCCAGTACTTC.

V and J are TRBV5-1 and TRBJ1-1; perhaps TRBD1 as D (5 bases). V was cut by 0 bases and J by 5 bases, with 11 bases left in between. Per germline, CDR1 SGHRS and CDR2 YFSETQ. The CDR3 is 14 amino acids. This chain's CDR3 is CASSLGQTQTEAFF. The CDR3 region has the DNA TGCGCCAGCAGCTTGGGACAGACCCAGACTGAAGCTTTCTTT.

The chain uses TRBV19 and TRBJ2-7; TRBD1 agrees at 8 bases. Trimming cost V 1 base and J 5 bases; bases outside gene matches: 4. In germline, CDR1 is LNHDA, CDR2 SQIVND (reference sequence). This CDR3 is built from 14 residues. The CDR3 nucleotides read TGTGCCAGTAGTATAGCCCTGACAGGGGACGAGCAGTACTTC. Its translation is CASSIALTGDEQYF.

The CDR3 loop is CASRVQGTSNTGELFF. The CDR3 nucleotides are TGTGCCAGTAGGGTCCAGGGGACCTCGAACACCGGGGAGCTGTTTTTT. The chain joins TRBV19 to TRBJ2-2; a weak D match, TRBD1 (6 bases). This CDR3 is built from 16 residues. Per the germline V gene, CDR1 is LNHDA and CDR2 is SQIVND (reference sequence). The V end was cut by 6 bases, the J end by 0 bases, with 14 bases between.

The V and J genes are TRBV7-9 and TRBJ2-6, with D perhaps matching TRBD2 (6 bases). The CDR3 contains 17 residues. V shed 4 bases and J shed 0 bases, with 13 bases lying between them. Looked up from germline, CDR1 is SEHNR and CDR2 is FQNEAQ (reference sequence). The CDR3 sequence is CASSSKMGGSGANVLTF. The DNA for the CDR3 is TGTGCCAGCAGCTCAAAAATGGGAGGCTCTGGGGCCAACGTCCTGACTTTC. The full variable domain, in which reference TRBV7-9 and TRBJ2-6 provide the parts outside the CDR3, is DTGVSQNPRHKITKRGQNVTFRCDPISEHNRLYWYRQTLGQGPEFLTYFQNEAQLEKSRLLSDRFSAERPKGSFSTLEIQRTEQGDSAMYLCASSSKMGGSGANVLTFGAGSRLTVL.

V is TRBV7-9 and J is TRBJ2-3; the D gene is possibly TRBD1 (5 bases). Germline CDR1 and CDR2: SEHNR and FQNEAQ (reference sequence). CDR3 length: 14 amino acids. V lost 2 bases to trimming and J lost 2 bases, with 8 bases between them. CDR3 nucleotide sequence: TGTGCCAGCAGCTTACAGGGATCCACAGATACGCAGTATTTT. Its protein is CASSLQGSTDTQYF.

This chain joins TRBV19 and TRBJ1-1; 11 nucleotides align to TRBD1. The length of the CDR3 is 15 residues. Germline values: CDR1 LNHDA, CDR2 SQIVND (reference sequence). The junction had 9 bases not matched to a gene; V was cut back by 6 bases and J by 6 bases. DNA for the CDR3: TGTGCCAGTAGCCCGTTGGACAGGGGGCAGGCTGAAGCTTTCTTT. Its translation is CASSPLDRGQAEAFF. The full variable domain, completed using reference TRBV19 and TRBJ1-1, is DGGITQSPKYLFRKEGQNVTLSCEQNLNHDAMYWYRQDPGQGLRLIYYSQIVNDFQKGDIAEGYSVSREKKESFPLTVTSAQKNPTAFYLCASSPLDRGQAEAFFGQGTRLTVV.

The gene calls are TRBV7-7 and TRBJ2-1, with TRBD2 as a possible D gene (5 bases). Trimming removed 5 bases at V and 9 bases at J, with 14 bases between. Germline V CDR1 and CDR2: SSHAT, FNYEAQ (reference sequence). The CDR3 runs 13 residues. CDR3 amino acids: CASSPEVGSEQFF. Written as DNA, the CDR3 is TGTGCCAGCAGCCCCGAGGTAGGGAGTGAGCAGTTCTTC.

CDR3 region: CSASPSYEQYF. The CDR3 DNA follows: TGCAGTGCTAGTCCGAGTTACGAGCAGTACTTC. V is TRBV20-1 and J is TRBJ2-7; D remains unclear. This CDR3 is 11 amino acids long. Germline assignment: CDR1 DFQATT and CDR2 SNEGSKA (reference sequence). V was pared by 3 bases and J by 4 bases, with 7 bases between.

This chain links TRBV11-3 with TRBJ2-7; 7 bases are a match to TRBD1. This CDR3 region has 15 residues. Germline values: CDR1 SGHNT, CDR2 YENEEA. Germline trimming cut 5 bases from V and 1 base from J; bases unmatched to any gene: 8. CDR3 amino acids: CASSPRDRLSYEQYF. DNA for the CDR3: TGTGCCAGCAGCCCTCGGGACAGATTATCCTACGAGCAGTACTTC.

The V and J genes are TRBV10-1 and TRBJ1-4; D call uncertain. CDR1 is WNHNN, CDR2 SYGVQD, per germline (reference sequence). V was trimmed by 8 bases and J by 7 bases, leaving 14 bases between them. The CDR3 length is 13 residues. The CDR3 DNA reads TGCGCCAGCGTAGTTCGGAGAATTGAAAAACTGTTTTTT. Protein sequence: CASVVRRIEKLFF.

This chain connects TRBV7-2 to TRBJ2-3, with 8 positions matching TRBD2. There are 15 residues in the CDR3. The V gene's germline CDR1 is SGHTA and CDR2 FQGNSA. Trimming removed 5 bases from V and 4 bases from J; junction bases left unmatched: 8. The CDR3 protein is CASSPLAGRADTQYF. CDR3 sequence (DNA): TGTGCCAGCAGCCCCTTAGCGGGGAGGGCAGATACGCAGTATTTT.

The chain recombines TRBV4-3 with TRBJ2-5; D may be TRBD2 (5 bases). The CDR3 has 16 residues. With 0 bases removed from V and 2 bases from J, the gap between germline ends came to 13 bases. Germline assignment: CDR1 LGHNA and CDR2 YSLEER. The CDR3 loop reads CASSQDAGGLQETQYF. CDR3 sequence (DNA): TGCGCCAGCAGCCAAGACGCCGGCGGGTTACAAGAGACCCAGTACTTC.

For this clone: Germline and junction disagree at one end, which may indicate a read error. The chain carries TRBV6-1 and TRBJ2-7, with a tentative D call TRBD1 (6 bases). The CDR3 runs 15 residues. The germline V gene has CDR1 MNHNS and CDR2 SASEGT. The CDR3 region has the DNA TGTGCCATCAGTGACCCGGACAGATTCGCCTACGAGCAGTACTTC. Protein product: CAISDPDRFAYEQYF.

The chain is built from TRBV19 and TRBJ1-1, with unresolved D. Germline values: CDR1 LNHDA, CDR2 SQIVND (reference sequence). The CDR3 covers 11 residues. V dropped 6 bases and J dropped 4 bases, with 6 bases sitting between them. CDR3 region: CASSPGTEAFF. The DNA for the CDR3 is TGTGCCAGTAGCCCAGGCACTGAAGCTTTCTTT.

The chain has TRBV7-2 and TRBJ2-7; 7 bases are a match to TRBD2. Germline V CDR1 and CDR2: SGHTA, FQGNSA. The CDR3 sequence is 16 residues long. The junction had 10 bases not matched to a gene; V was cut back by 3 bases and J by 2 bases. CDR3 nucleotides: TGTGCCAGCAGCTTGGGGAGGGGTCAACTAACCTACGAGCAGTACTTC. It is translated as CASSLGRGQLTYEQYF.

The V call is TRBV7-8, the J call TRBJ1-2; a possible D gene is TRBD1 (5 bases). Trimming pared 5 bases from V and 2 bases from J, leaving 18 bases between. CDR3 length: 16 amino acids. Germline V gene sequence: CDR1 SGHVS, CDR2 FQNEAQ. CDR3 loop: CASSPRVGRQNYGYTF. The CDR3 DNA sequence: TGTGCCAGCAGCCCTAGGGTGGGACGGCAGAACTATGGCTACACCTTC.

The rearrangement links TRBV18 to TRBJ2-5; D is unresolved. The CDR3 consists of 11 residues. Germline CDR1 is KGHSH and CDR2 is LQKENI. V dropped 2 bases and J dropped 5 bases, with 3 bases sitting between them. CDR3 nucleotides: TGTGCCAGCTCACCATATGAGACCCAGTACTTC. It yields the protein CASSPYETQYF. Full variable domain (missing parts from reference TRBV18 and TRBJ2-5): NAGVMQNPRHLVRRRGQEARLRCSPMKGHSHVYWYRQLPEEGLKFMVYLQKENIIDESGMPKERFSAEFPKEGPSILRIQQVVRGDSAAYFCASSPYETQYFGPGTRLLVL.

This clone has a handful of counts. The rearrangement joins TRBV7-6 to TRBJ2-7, with 7 bases aligning to TRBD2. Germline values: CDR1 SGHVS, CDR2 FNYEAQ. The V and J ends lost 5 bases and 2 bases, in that order; junction bases with no gene match: 9. The CDR3 consists of 15 residues. This chain's CDR3 is CASSDGLGRTYEQYF. CDR3 DNA sequence: TGTGCCAGCAGCGACGGACTAGGGCGGACCTACGAGCAGTACTTC.

The rearrangement uses TRBV19 and TRBJ2-3, with TRBD2 matching 7 bases. Germline CDR1 LNHDA, CDR2 SQIVND (reference sequence). CDR3 size: 16 residues. Trimming removed 9 bases from V and 3 bases from J; junction bases left unmatched: 15. CDR3 residues: CASSPLKGGTTDTQYF. CDR3 nucleotide sequence: TGTGCCAGCAGTCCCCTAAAGGGAGGGACTACAGATACGCAGTATTTT.

The chain employs TRBV11-2 and TRBJ2-5, with a weak D call TRBD2 (6 bases). Deletions cut 3 bases from V and 2 bases from J, with 16 bases between. Germline V gene data show CDR1 as SGHAT and CDR2 as FQNNGV. CDR3 length: 16 residues. In DNA form, the CDR3 reads TGTGCCAGCAGCTTCAATCCAGGGAGGCGTCAAGAGACCCAGTACTTC. Its protein product is CASSFNPGRRQETQYF.

The chain uses TRBV19 and TRBJ2-5, with D perhaps given as TRBD1 or TRBD2 (5 bases each). Germline V gives CDR1 LNHDA, CDR2 SQIVND (reference sequence). V shed 6 bases and J shed 7 bases, with 21 bases lying between them. This CDR3 is 15 amino acids long. In DNA form, the CDR3 reads TGTGCCAGTAGCCTAACCGGGACCCCAGGCGGGACCCAGTACTTC. It encodes CASSLTGTPGGTQYF.